This record covers a single T cell receptor (beta chain). The authors' processing: Scientists estimated how many nucleated cells there were by amplifying reference gene primers. Here immunoSEQ multiplex PCR was the method, and the copy in TCRdb shows in-frame clones only, minus some. The DNA was the basis for D and trimming; V, J and clone size are from that table. The data hold about 140,000 clones, with approximately 88% observed a single time. The data derive from a study of blood T cell repertoires in COVID-19. About the study: Sites in the United States, Italy and Spain provided acute and convalescent COVID-19 samples. PBMCs, B-cell-depleted T cells, or T cells provided the cDNA or gDNA that made up the material.

Deletions cut 5 bases from V and 8 bases from J, with 13 bases between. This CDR3 contains 13 residues. Germline V gene sequence: CDR1 SGHAT, CDR2 FQNNGV. The sequencing sample was made of peripheral blood. The clonotype originates from a man aged 55 to 70 with active or convalescent COVID-19. This chain joins TRBV11-2 and TRBJ2-1; D is perhaps TRBD2 (6 bases). This CDR3 reads CASSLDYRYEQFF. CDR3 DNA: TGTGCCAGCAGCCTGGACTATCGCTATGAGCAGTTCTTC.